The 10 T cell receptor beta chains given below trace back to one sample, sequenced in a study. Each CDR3 protein gets one entry after TCRdb re-called the 5' RACE reads with MiXCR. The sample contains 3,000 or so distinct CDR3 sequences, less than 7.5% of which appear only once. The sample was total memory T cells from blood PBMCs. Subset meaning: transitional memory CD4+ T cells. These TCRs come from a female donor with HIV.

The V call is TRBV3-1, the J call TRBJ1-6; 7 nucleotides agree with TRBD1. Trimming cost V 10 bases and J 3 bases; bases outside gene matches: 9. The CDR3 covers 15 residues. CDR1 and CDR2 from the germline V gene are LGHDT and YNNKEL (reference sequence). The CDR3 region is CANNLGQVYNSPLHF. The CDR3 DNA sequence: TGTGCCAACAATCTAGGACAGGTCTATAATTCACCCCTCCACTTT.

This clonotype came up a few times. The chain links TRBV28 to TRBJ2-2; D is undetermined. CDR1 is MDHEN, CDR2 SYDVKM, per germline. Between the trimmed V and J ends, which lost 3 bases and 7 bases, there was a span of 9 bases. The CDR3 runs 13 residues. The CDR3, as DNA: TGTGCCAGCAGTTTTCTTATGGGCGGGGAGCTGTTTTTT. Encoded protein: CASSFLMGGELFF.

By share, this clonotype counts as medium-sized. The gene calls are TRBV6-2 or TRBV6-3 and TRBJ1-1, with TRBD1 as a possible D gene (6 bases). Germline V CDR1 and CDR2: MNHEY, SVGEGT. V was cut by 2 bases and J by 3 bases, with 16 bases left in between. This CDR3 region has 16 residues. The CDR3 loop is CASSYGGGGRDTEAFF. The CDR3, as DNA: TGTGCCAGCAGTTACGGAGGCGGGGGGCGAGACACTGAAGCTTTCTTT.

J is TRBJ1-1 and V is TRBV20-1, with D perhaps matching TRBD1 (5 bases). The CDR3 is made up of 15 amino acids. From germline, CDR1 is DFQATT and CDR2 SNEGSKA (reference sequence). With 6 bases removed from V and 1 base from J, the gap between germline ends came to 18 bases. The CDR3: CSASETGTENTEAFF. The CDR3 nucleotides read TGCAGTGCCAGCGAAACCGGGACGGAGAACACTGAAGCTTTCTTT.

This clonotype has a handful of counts. The V gene is TRBV30, the J gene TRBJ1-5; D remains ambiguous. The ends were cut back, 0 bases at V and 0 bases at J, with 3 bases in the middle. Germline loops: CDR1 GTSNPN, CDR2 SVGIG (reference sequence). This CDR3 contains 13 residues. The CDR3 is CAWSVASNQPQHF. The CDR3 DNA is TGTGCCTGGAGTGTAGCTAGCAATCAGCCCCAGCATTTT.

This chain links TRBV10-3 with TRBJ2-1, with D maybe TRBD1 (6 bases). This CDR3 comprises 14 residues. The V end lost 11 bases, the J end lost 7 bases, and 21 bases lay between the germline ends. Germline values: CDR1 ENHRY, CDR2 SYGVKD. CDR3 amino acids: CAARDQRGWNEQFF. The CDR3 nucleotides read TGTGCCGCCCGGGACCAGAGGGGGTGGAATGAGCAGTTCTTC.

By sample share, this clonotype is large. The chain carries TRBV4-1 and TRBJ1-6; no reliable D call. V was shortened by 4 bases and J by 8 bases, with 27 bases between the two germline ends. CDR1 and CDR2 (germline): MGHRA, YSYEKL. The CDR3 loop spans 19 amino acids. The CDR3 region is CASSRQATRTPSKDSPLHF. CDR3 nucleotide sequence: TGCGCCAGCAGCCGTCAAGCGACCCGGACCCCCTCAAAGGATTCACCCCTCCACTTT.

Comments on this clonotype: A much larger clone lies a single base off, so this may be a read error. V and J are TRBV30 and TRBJ1-1, with D unresolved. V was cut by 8 bases and J by 2 bases, with 18 bases left in between. This CDR3 spans 14 amino acids. Germline V CDR1 and CDR2: GTSNPN, SVGIG (reference sequence). The CDR3 loop is CAELPRSINTEAFF. As DNA, the CDR3 is TGTGCCGAACTTCCTCGCTCTATAAACACTGAAGCTTTCTTT.

The chain couples TRBV5-1 to TRBJ2-7, with 7 bases fitting TRBD1. The CDR3 loop spans 15 amino acids. Trimming took 0 bases from V and 1 from J; bases not matched to a gene: 4. Germline values: CDR1 SGHRS, CDR2 YFSETQ. The DNA for the CDR3 is TGCGCCAGCAGCTTGGGAACAGGGGTGTCCTACGAGCAGTACGTC. It codes for CASSLGTGVSYEQYV.

By share, this clonotype counts as medium-sized (0.01 to 0.1%). The genes are TRBV6-1 and TRBJ1-1; TRBD1 matches 9 bases. From germline, CDR1 is MNHNS and CDR2 SASEGT. Unmatched junction bases numbered 4, after V lost 4 bases and J lost 10 bases. The CDR3 extends over 12 amino acids. The chain's CDR3 is CASSGDRATAFF. CDR3 in DNA: TGTGCCAGCAGTGGGGACAGGGCGACAGCTTTCTTT.